This TCR beta chain was found in a study of human T cells and chemical hapten exposure. Study details: Patients having alopecia areata, totalis or universalis were mostly female.

Germline CDR1 SEHNR, CDR2 FQNEAQ (reference sequence). CDR3 length: 15 amino acids. With 3 bases clipped from V and 1 base from J, the junction kept 3 bases outside the gene matches. The time point: patch test 1, 2 weeks after DPC sensitization. Regarding treatment: therapeutic diphenylcyclopropenone sensitization with weekly scalp DPC. Attachment of unique molecular identifiers to individual cDNA molecules was performed in the library. TCRdb fed the RACE reads into MiXCR, producing one record per CDR3 protein. The data show 380,000 or so distinct CDR3 sequences, about 4.8% seen once. This clonotype was seen repeatedly, ten times or more.

The sequencing here drew on whole blood, taken in connection with sensitization to the hapten diphenylcyclopropenone (DPC). The sequence was obtained from a woman in her forties or fifties with alopecia areata. Some clones in this sample may be carry-over from other donors' samples. This chain connects TRBV7-9 to TRBJ2-5, with 9 bases lining up with TRBD2. CDR3 residues: CASSFLAGLQETQYF. The CDR3 nucleotides are TGTGCCAGCAGCTTCCTAGCGGGGCTCCAAGAGACCCAGTACTTC.